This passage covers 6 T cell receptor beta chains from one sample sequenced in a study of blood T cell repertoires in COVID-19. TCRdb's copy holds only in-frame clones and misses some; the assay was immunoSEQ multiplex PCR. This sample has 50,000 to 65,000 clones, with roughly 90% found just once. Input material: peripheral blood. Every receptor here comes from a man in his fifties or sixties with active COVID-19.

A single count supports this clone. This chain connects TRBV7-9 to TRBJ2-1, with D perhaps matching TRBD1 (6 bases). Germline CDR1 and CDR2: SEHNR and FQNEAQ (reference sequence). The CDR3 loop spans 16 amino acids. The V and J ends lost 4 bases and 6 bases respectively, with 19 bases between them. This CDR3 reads CASSSVAGARSNEQFF. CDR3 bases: TGTGCCAGCAGCTCCGTCGCAGGGGCGCGGTCCAATGAGCAGTTCTTC.

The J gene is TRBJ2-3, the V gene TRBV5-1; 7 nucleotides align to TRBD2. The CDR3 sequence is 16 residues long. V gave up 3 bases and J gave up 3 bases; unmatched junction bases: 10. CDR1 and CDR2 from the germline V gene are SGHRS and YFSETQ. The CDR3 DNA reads TGCGCCAGCAGCTCTCAAAGGGCGGGGGTGACAGATACGCAGTATTTT. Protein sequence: CASSSQRAGVTDTQYF.

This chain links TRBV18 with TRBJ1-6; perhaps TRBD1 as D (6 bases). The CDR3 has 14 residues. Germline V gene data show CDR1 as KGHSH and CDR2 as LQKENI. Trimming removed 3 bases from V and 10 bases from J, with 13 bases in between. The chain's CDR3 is CASSPTRGRSPLHF. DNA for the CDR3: TGTGCCAGCTCACCGACCAGGGGAAGATCACCCCTCCACTTT.

The CDR3 DNA follows: TGTGCCAGCAGCCCGGTTACCGGGACTAGCACAGATACGCAGTATTTT. Translated: CASSPVTGTSTDTQYF. The rearrangement joins TRBV4-2 to TRBJ2-3; possible D gene TRBD2, 6 bases. CDR1 is LGHNA and CDR2 is YNFKEQ in the germline V gene. V lost 4 bases to trimming and J lost 0 bases, with 14 bases between them. This CDR3 has 16 residues.

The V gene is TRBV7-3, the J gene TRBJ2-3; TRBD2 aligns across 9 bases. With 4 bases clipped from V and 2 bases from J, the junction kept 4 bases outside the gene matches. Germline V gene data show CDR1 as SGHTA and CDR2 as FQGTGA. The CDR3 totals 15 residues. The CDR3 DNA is TGTGCCAGCAGCTCCGCTAGCGGGGACACAGATACGCAGTATTTT. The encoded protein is CASSSASGDTDTQYF. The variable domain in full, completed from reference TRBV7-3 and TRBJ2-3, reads GAGVSQTPSNKVTEKGKYVELRCDPISGHTALYWYRQSLGQGPEFLIYFQGTGAADDSGLPNDRFFAVRPEGSVSTLKIQRTERGDSAVYLCASSSASGDTDTQYFGPGTRLTVL.

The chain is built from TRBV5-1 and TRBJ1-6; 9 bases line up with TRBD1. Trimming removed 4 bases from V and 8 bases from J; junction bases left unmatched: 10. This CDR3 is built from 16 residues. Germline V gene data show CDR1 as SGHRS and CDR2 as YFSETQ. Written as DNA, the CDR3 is TGCGCCAGCAGCCGGGCTGGGACAGGGCTTGATTCACCCCTCCACTTT. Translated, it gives CASSRAGTGLDSPLHF.